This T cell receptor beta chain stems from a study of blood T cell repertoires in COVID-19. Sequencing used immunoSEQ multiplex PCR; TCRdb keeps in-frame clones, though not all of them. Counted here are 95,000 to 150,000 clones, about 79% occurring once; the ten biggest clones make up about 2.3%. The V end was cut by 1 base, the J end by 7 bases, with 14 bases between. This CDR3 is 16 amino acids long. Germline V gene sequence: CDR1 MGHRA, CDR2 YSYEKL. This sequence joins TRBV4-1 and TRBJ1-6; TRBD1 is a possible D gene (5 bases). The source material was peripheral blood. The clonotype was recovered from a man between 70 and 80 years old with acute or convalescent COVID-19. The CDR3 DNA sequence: TGCGCCAGCAGCCAAGCAGGGCGCCGAACCAATTCACCCCTCCACTTT. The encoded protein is CASSQAGRRTNSPLHF.